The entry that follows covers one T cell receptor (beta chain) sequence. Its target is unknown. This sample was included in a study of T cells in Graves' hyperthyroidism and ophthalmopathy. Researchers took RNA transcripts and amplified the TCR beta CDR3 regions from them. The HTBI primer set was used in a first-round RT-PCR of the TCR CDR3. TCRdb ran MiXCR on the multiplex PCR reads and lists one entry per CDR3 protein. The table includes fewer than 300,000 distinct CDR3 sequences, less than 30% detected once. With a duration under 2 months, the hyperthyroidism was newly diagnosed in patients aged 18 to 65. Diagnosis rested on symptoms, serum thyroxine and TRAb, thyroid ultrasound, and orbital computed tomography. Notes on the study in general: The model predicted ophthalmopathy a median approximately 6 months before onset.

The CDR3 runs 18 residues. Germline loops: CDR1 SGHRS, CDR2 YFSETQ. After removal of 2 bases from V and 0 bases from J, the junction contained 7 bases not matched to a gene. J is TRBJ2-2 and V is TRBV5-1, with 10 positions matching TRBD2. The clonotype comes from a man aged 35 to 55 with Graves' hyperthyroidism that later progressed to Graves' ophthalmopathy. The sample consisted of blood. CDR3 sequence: CASSLGLAGATNTGELFF. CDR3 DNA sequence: TGCGCCAGCAGCTTAGGGCTAGCGGGGGCTACGAACACCGGGGAGCTGTTTTTT.